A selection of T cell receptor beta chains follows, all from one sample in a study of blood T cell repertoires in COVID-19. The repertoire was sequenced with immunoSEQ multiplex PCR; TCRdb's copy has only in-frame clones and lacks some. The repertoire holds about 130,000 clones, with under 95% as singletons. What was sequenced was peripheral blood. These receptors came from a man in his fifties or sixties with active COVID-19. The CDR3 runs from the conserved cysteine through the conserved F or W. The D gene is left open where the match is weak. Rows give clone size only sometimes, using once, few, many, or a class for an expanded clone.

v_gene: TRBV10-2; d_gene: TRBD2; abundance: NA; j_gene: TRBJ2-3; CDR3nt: TGCGCCAGCAGTTTAACTAGCGGGAGCGCTAGCACAGATACGCAGTATTTT; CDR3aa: CASSLTSGSASTDTQYF
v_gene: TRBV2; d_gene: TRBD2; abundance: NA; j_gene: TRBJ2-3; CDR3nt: TGTGCCAGCGGGACTAGCTATTCAGATACGCAGTATTTT; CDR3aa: CASGTSYSDTQYF
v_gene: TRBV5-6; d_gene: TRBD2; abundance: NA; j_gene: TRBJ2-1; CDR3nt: TGTGCCAGCAGCGAGCGGGGGTTCTACAATGAGCAGTTCTTC; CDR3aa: CASSERGFYNEQFF
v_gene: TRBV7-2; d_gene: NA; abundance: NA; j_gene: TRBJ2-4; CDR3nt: TGTGCCAGCAGCCCCCGGCGGGGGCGGATGGACATTCAGTACTTC; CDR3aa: CASSPRRGRMDIQYF
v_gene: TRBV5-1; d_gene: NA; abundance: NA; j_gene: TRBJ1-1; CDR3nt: TGCGCCAGCAGCTCCCCTGGGGGGGTGAACACTGAAGCTTTCTTT; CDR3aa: CASSSPGGVNTEAFF
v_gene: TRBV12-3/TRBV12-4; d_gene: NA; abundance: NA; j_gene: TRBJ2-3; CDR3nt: TGTGCCAGCAGTTTTAGTAGCGCAGATACGCAGTATTTT; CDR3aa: CASSFSSADTQYF
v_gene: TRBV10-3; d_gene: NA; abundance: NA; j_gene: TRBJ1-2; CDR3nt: TGTGCCATCAGTGATCAGGGAAGTGCTGGCTACACCTTC; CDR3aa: CAISDQGSAGYTF
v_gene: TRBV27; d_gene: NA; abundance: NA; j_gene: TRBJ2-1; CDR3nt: TGTGCCAGCAGTCCGGGACACCCCTACAATGAGCAGTTCTTC; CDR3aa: CASSPGHPYNEQFF
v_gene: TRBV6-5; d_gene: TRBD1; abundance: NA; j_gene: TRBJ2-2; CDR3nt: TGTGCCAGCACCAAACAGGGGCAGGTCACCGGGGAGCTGTTTTTT; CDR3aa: CASTKQGQVTGELFF
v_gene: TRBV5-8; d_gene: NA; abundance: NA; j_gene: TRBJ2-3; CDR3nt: TGTGCCAGCAGCTTGGTTGCGGGTACTAGCACAGATACGCAGTATTTT; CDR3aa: CASSLVAGTSTDTQYF
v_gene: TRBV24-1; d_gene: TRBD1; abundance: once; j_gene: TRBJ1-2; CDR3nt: TGTGCCACCAGTGCGCAGGGGGCTAACTATGGCTACACCTTC; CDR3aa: CATSAQGANYGYTF
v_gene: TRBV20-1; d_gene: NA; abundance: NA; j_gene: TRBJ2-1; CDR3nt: TGCAGTGCTAGAGGGGAGAATGAGCAGTTCTTC; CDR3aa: CSARGENEQFF
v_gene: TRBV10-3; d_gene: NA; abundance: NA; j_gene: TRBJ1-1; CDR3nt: TGTGCCATCAAGAAGGCGGTGAACACTGAAGCTTTCTTT; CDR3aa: CAIKKAVNTEAFF
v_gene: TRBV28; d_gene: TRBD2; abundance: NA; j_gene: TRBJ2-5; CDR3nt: TGTGCCAGCAGTCCATCAACTAGCGGGGGGTGGGAAGAGACCCAGTACTTC; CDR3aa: CASSPSTSGGWEETQYF
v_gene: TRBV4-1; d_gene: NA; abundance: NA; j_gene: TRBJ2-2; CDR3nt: TGCGCCAGCAGCCAAAGCCCTGGGCGGGCCGGGGAGCTGTTTTTT; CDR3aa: CASSQSPGRAGELFF
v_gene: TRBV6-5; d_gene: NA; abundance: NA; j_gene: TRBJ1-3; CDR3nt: TGTGCCAGCAGTCCCGACAGACCTGGAAACACCATATATTTT; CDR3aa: CASSPDRPGNTIYF
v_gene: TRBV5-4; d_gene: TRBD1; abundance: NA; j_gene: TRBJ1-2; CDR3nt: TGTGCCAGCAGCCCGGGACAGGGGCTTTATGGCTACACCTTC; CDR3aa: CASSPGQGLYGYTF
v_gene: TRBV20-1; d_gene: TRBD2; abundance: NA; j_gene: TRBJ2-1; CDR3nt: TGCAGTGCTAGTCTAGGGACTAGCGGGAGGGCCCGGGCAGGGAATGAGCAGTTCTTC; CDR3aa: CSASLGTSGRARAGNEQFF
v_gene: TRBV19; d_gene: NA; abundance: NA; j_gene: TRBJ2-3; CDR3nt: TGTGCCAGTAGTTCGCTGGCGGGTAGAATAACAGATACGCAGTATTTT; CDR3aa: CASSSLAGRITDTQYF
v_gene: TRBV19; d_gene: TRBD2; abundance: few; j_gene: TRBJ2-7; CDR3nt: TGTGCCAGTAGTACCCTAGCGGGGTACTACGAGCAGTACTTC; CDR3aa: CASSTLAGYYEQYF
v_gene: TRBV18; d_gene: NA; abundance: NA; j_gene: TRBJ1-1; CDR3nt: TGTGCCAGCTCATACAACAGGGTATTGAACACTGAAGCTTTCTTT; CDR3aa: CASSYNRVLNTEAFF
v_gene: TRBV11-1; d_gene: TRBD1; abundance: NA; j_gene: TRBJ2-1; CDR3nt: TGTGCCAGCAGCCACCGGGACAGGGTATCCTACAATGAGCAGTTCTTC; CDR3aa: CASSHRDRVSYNEQFF
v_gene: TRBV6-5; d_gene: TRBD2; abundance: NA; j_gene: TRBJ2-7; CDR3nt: TGTGCCAGCAGTTCCATCCCAAAGCGGGGCGAGCAGTACTTC; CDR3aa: CASSSIPKRGEQYF
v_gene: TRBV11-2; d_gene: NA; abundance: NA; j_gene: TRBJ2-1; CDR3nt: TGTGCCAGCAGCTTATTGGATGCGGAGATCTACAATGAGCAGTTCTTC; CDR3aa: CASSLLDAEIYNEQFF
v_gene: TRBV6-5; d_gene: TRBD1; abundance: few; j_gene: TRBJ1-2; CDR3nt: TGTGCCAGCAGTTACAGGGGGCGCAACTATGGCTACACCTTC; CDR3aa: CASSYRGRNYGYTF
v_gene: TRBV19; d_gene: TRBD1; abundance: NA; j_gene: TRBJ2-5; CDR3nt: TGTGCCAGTAAAGGACAGGGAAGGGAGACCCAGTACTTC; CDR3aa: CASKGQGRETQYF
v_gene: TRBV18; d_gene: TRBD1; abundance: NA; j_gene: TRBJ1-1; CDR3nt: TGTGCCAGCTCAGGGGACAGGATGAACACTGAAGCTTTCTTT; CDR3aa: CASSGDRMNTEAFF
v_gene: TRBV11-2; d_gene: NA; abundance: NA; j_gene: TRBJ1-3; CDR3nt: TGTGCCAGCAGCTCCAATACAGGGTCTGGAAACACCATATATTTT; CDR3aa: CASSSNTGSGNTIYF
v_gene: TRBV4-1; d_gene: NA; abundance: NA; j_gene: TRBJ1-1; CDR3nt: TGCGCCAGCAGCCGGTCAGGGCTCGCGAACACTGAAGCTTTCTTT; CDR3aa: CASSRSGLANTEAFF
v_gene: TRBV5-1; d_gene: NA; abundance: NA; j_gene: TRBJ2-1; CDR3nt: TGCGCCAGCAGCTTAGACGGGTCCTACAATGAGCAGTTCTTC; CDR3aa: CASSLDGSYNEQFF
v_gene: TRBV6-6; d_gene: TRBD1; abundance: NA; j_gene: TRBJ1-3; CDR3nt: TGTGCCAGCAGGGACAGGGGAACCGCTGGAAACACCATATATTTT; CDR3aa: CASRDRGTAGNTIYF
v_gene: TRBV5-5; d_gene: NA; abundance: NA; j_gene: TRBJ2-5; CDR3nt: TGTGCCAGCAGCTTGATCTCCAGTACCCCCACCCAGTACTTC; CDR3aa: CASSLISSTPTQYF
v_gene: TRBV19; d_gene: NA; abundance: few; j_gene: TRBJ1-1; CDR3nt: TGTGCCAGTATCCTCCGGGAGGGCAACACTGAAGCTTTCTTT; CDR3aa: CASILREGNTEAFF
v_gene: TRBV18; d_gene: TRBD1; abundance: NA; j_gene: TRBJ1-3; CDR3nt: TGTGCCAGCTCACCAGCGGTTACAGGGGCATCTGGAAACACCATATATTTT; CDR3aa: CASSPAVTGASGNTIYF
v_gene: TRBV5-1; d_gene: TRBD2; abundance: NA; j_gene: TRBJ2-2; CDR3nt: TGCGCCAGCAGCTATTTGGGGGAGGGCGTGGAGCTGTTTTTT; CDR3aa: CASSYLGEGVELFF
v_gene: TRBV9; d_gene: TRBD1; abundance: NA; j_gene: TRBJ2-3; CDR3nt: TGTGCCAGCAGCGTCTCAGGGGGTACGCAGTATTTT; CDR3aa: CASSVSGGTQYF